The count of the clone carrying this TCR beta chain is one. Its antigen remains unknown. After removal of 3 bases from V and 5 bases from J, the junction contained 8 bases not matched to a gene. CDR3 size: 16 residues. CDR1 is MGHRA, CDR2 YSYEKL, per germline. No patient had autoimmune disease or received systemic immunosuppression. Clones were sequenced by immunoSEQ multiplex PCR, and TCRdb holds only the in-frame ones, with some missing. The profile covers approximately 30,000 clones, with approximately 86% appearing a single time and around 33% taken by the ten largest. This sample is drawn from a study of OX40 agonist ivuxolimab in advanced cancers. Study in general: Two patients with cutaneous melanoma and one with hepatocellular carcinoma, three in total, showed partial responses.

The study, taken as a whole, reports: Partly responding patients at 0.1-3.0 mg/kg showed some of the smallest clonal expansion. At 0.1 to 3.0 mg/kg and by week 6, clonal expansion occurred in CD4+ and CD8+ blood T cells.

This TCR came from an adult with an advanced solid tumor such as melanoma, head and neck, liver or kidney cancer. This chain connects TRBV4-1 to TRBJ2-7; 12 bases match TRBD1. The sample in question was CD4+ or CD8+ T cells sorted from blood, obtained in a trial of the OX40 agonist ivuxolimab. Here the CDR3 DNA reads TGCGCCAGCAGCCATGCCGCAGGGACAGGGGGCAACGAGCAGTACTTC. Its translation: CASSHAAGTGGNEQYF.